This T cell receptor beta chain derives from a study of blood T cell repertoires in COVID-19. This table comes from immunoSEQ multiplex PCR, and its TCRdb copy is limited to in-frame clones, with some not included. This sample has around 56,000 clones; 81% occur once, and the top ten carry 28%. Germline-derived CDR1 and CDR2 are SGHRS and YFSETQ. Trimming removed 0 bases from V and 0 bases from J, with 3 bases in between. CDR3 length equals 14 residues. The clonotype comes from a woman older than 75 with active or convalescent COVID-19. This chain joins TRBV5-1 and TRBJ1-4; no reliable D call. The sample consisted of peripheral blood. CDR3 residues: CASSLAATNEKLFF. The CDR3 region has the DNA TGCGCCAGCAGCTTGGCGGCAACTAATGAAAAACTGTTTTTT.